This TCR beta chain was retrieved from a study of Graves' ophthalmopathy and Graves' hyperthyroidism. General observations from the study: Most expanded clonotypes from thyroid (those above 0.001 frequency) were also found in blood. A classifier, a 13-signature model, separated ophthalmopathy from stable hyperthyroidism with 85% to 90% sensitivity and about 83% specificity.

Germline assignment: CDR1 LGHNA and CDR2 YNFKEQ. CDR3 length: 12 residues. V was cut by 4 bases and J by 2 bases, with 3 bases left in between. Clinical symptoms, serum thyroxine, TRAb, thyroid ultrasound and orbital computed tomography formed the basis of diagnosis. PBMCs had their origin in fresh peripheral blood (approximately 9.7 ml). The study amplified TCR beta CDR3 regions using RNA transcripts. The first round was an RT-PCR with HTBI primers, and the second round was a multiplex PCR. TCRdb re-derived calls from the multiplex PCR reads in MiXCR, one entry per CDR3 protein. The sample contains 40,000 to 45,000 distinct CDR3 sequences, over 40% of which appear only once. On this clonotype: What it binds is not known.

This rearrangement joins TRBV4-2 to TRBJ1-3, with no clear D. Material: peripheral blood. This TCR was recovered from an adult man with Graves' ophthalmopathy. Here the CDR3 DNA reads TGTGCCAGCAGCCCAGCTGGAAACACCATATATTTT. This codes for CASSPAGNTIYF.